This TCR beta chain is from a study of T cells in Graves' hyperthyroidism and ophthalmopathy. About the research overall: Peripheral blood sampling occurred at initial diagnosis, before any treatment. Whole-study findings and limits: Most thyroid-expanded clonotypes above 0.001 were also found in blood. Ophthalmopathy was distinguished from stable hyperthyroidism by 13 V-J signatures.

Researchers amplified the TCR beta CDR3 regions from RNA transcripts. When the TCR CDR3 underwent first-round RT-PCR, the HTBI primer set was used. Each CDR3 protein gets one entry after TCRdb re-called the multiplex PCR reads with MiXCR. The table lists about 260,000 distinct CDR3 sequences, 15% to 20% of them singletons. Fresh 10 ml peripheral blood yielded PBMCs. This clonotype was seen ten or more times. Its target is unknown. Trimming took off 6 bases at V and 2 bases at J, with 19 bases between the two ends. The CDR3 runs to 16 residues. The germline gives CDR1 MNHEY, CDR2 SVGEGT. Sample: blood. This clonotype was sampled from a woman aged 18-30 years with Graves' ophthalmopathy. This chain links TRBV6-2 or TRBV6-3 with TRBJ1-1; D remains unclear. The CDR3 is CASSGDAEGYNTEAFF. As DNA, the CDR3 is TGTGCCAGCAGCGGAGACGCCGAGGGTTATAACACTGAAGCTTTCTTT.